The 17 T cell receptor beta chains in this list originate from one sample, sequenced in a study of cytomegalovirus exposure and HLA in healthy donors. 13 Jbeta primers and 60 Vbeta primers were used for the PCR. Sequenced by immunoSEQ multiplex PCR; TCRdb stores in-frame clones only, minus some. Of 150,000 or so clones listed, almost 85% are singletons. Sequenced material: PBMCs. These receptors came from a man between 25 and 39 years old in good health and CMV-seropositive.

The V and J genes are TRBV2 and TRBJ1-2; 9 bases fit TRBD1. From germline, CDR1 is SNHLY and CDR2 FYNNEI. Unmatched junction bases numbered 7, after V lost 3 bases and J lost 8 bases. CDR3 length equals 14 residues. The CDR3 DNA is TGTGCCAGCAGTGATTCCCGGACAGGGGAAGGCTACACCTTC. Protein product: CASSDSRTGEGYTF. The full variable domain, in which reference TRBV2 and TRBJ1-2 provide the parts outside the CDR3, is EPEVTQTPSHQVTQMGQEVILRCVPISNHLYFYWYRQILGQKVEFLVSFYNNEISEKSEIFDDQFSVERPDGSNFTLKIRSTKLEDSAMYFCASSDSRTGEGYTFGSGTRLTVV.

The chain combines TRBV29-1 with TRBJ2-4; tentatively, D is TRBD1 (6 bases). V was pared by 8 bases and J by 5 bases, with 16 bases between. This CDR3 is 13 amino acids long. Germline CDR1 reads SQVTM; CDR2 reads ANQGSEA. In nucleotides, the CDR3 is TGCAGCACTTTAAGGGACACAGAAAACATTCAGTACTTC. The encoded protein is CSTLRDTENIQYF.

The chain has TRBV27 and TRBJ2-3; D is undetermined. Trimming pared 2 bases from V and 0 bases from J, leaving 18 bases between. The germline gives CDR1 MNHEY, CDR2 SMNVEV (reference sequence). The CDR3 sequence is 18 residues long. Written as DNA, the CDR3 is TGTGCCAGCAGTTTAATCCCCAGTAGCATTGGCAGCACAGATACGCAGTATTTT. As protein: CASSLIPSSIGSTDTQYF.

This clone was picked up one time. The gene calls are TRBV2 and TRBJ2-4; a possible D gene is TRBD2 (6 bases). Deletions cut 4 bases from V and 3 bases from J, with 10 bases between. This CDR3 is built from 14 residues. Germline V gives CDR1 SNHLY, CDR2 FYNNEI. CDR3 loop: CASSGSGNKNIQYF. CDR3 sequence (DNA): TGTGCCAGCAGTGGTAGCGGCAACAAAAACATTCAGTACTTC.

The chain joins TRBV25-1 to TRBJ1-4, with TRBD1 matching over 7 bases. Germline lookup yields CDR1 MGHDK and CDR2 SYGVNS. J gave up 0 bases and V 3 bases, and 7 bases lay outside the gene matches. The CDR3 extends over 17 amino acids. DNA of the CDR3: TGTGCCAGCAGTGACGGACAGGCGTCGACAACTAATGAAAAACTGTTTTTT. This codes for CASSDGQASTTNEKLFF.

DNA of the CDR3: TGCGCCAGCAGCCACACCAGGGTGACGTTTTACACTGAAGCTTTCTTT. This codes for CASSHTRVTFYTEAFF. The chain links TRBV4-1 to TRBJ1-1; D is possibly TRBD1 (5 bases). Germline-derived CDR1 and CDR2 are MGHRA and YSYEKL. Trimming took off 3 bases at V and 3 bases at J, with 17 bases between the two ends. There are 16 residues in the CDR3.

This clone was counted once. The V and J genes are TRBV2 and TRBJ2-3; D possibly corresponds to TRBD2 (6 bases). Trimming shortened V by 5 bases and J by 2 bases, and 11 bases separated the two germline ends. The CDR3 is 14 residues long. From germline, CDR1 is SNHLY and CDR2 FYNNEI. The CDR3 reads CASSQTSTTDTQYF. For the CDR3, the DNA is TGTGCCAGCAGTCAGACTAGTACCACAGATACGCAGTATTTT.

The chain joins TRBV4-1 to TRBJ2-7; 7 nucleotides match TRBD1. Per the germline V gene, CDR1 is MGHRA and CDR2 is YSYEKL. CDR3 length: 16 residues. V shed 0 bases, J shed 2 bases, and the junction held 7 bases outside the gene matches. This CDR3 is CASSQEWQGVPYEQYF. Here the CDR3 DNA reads TGCGCCAGCAGCCAAGAGTGGCAGGGGGTTCCCTACGAGCAGTACTTC.

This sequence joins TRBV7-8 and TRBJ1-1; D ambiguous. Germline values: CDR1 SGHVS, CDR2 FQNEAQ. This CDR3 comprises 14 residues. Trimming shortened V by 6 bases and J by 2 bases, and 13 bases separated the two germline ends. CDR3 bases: TGTGCCAGCAGACCGCGACTCTTAAACACTGAAGCTTTCTTT. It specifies CASRPRLLNTEAFF.

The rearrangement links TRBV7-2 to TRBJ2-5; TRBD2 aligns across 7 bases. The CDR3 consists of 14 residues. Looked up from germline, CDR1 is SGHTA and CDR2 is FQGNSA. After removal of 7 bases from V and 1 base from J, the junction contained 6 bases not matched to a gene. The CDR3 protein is CASTLGEGQETQYF. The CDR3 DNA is TGTGCCAGCACCCTCGGGGAGGGCCAAGAGACCCAGTACTTC.

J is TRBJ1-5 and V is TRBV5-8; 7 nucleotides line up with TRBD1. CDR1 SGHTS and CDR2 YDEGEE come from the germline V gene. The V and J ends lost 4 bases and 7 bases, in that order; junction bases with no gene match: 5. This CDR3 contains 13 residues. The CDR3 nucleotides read TGTGCCAGCAGCCCTGACAGGGCACAGCCCCAGCATTTT. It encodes CASSPDRAQPQHF.

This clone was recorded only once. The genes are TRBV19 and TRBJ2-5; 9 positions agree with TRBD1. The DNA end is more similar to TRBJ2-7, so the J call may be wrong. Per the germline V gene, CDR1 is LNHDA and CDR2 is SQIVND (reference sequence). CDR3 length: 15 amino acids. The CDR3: CASSILGTGPYEQYF. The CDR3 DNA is TGTGCCAGTAGTATCCTCGGGACAGGGCCCTACGAGCAGTACTTC.

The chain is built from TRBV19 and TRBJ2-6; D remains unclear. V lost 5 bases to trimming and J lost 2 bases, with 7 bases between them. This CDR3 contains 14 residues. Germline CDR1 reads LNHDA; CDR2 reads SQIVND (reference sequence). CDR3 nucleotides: TGTGCCAGTAGTGTCACAGCTGGGGCCAACGTCCTGACTTTC. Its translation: CASSVTAGANVLTF.

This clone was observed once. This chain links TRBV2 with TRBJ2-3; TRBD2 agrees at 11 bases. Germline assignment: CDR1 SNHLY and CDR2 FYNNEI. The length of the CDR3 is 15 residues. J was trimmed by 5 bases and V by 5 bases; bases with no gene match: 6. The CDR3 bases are TGTGCCAGCAGTCCACTAGCGGGAGATCTAGATACGCAGTATTTT. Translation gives CASSPLAGDLDTQYF.

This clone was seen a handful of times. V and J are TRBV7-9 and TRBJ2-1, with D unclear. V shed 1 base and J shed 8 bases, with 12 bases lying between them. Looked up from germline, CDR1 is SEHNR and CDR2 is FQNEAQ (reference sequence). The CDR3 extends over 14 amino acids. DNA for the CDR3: TGTGCCAGCAGCTTAGGGCAGGCTTTGGATGAGCAGTTCTTC. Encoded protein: CASSLGQALDEQFF. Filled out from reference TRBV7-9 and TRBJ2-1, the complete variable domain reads DTGVSQNPRHKITKRGQNVTFRCDPISEHNRLYWYRQTLGQGPEFLTYFQNEAQLEKSRLLSDRFSAERPKGSFSTLEIQRTEQGDSAMYLCASSLGQALDEQFFGPGTRLTVL.

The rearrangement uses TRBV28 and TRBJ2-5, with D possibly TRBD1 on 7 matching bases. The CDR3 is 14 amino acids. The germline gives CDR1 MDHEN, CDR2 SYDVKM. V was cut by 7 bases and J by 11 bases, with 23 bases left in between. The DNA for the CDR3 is TGTGCCAGCACCTTCCAGGGGGGAGCCAAAGAGCAGTACTTC. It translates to CASTFQGGAKEQYF. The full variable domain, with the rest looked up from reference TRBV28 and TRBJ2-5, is DVKVTQSSRYLVKRTGEKVFLECVQDMDHENMFWYRQDPGLGLRLIYFSYDVKMKEKGDIPEGYSVSREKKERFSLILESASTNQTSMYLCASTFQGGAKEQYFGPGTRLLVL.

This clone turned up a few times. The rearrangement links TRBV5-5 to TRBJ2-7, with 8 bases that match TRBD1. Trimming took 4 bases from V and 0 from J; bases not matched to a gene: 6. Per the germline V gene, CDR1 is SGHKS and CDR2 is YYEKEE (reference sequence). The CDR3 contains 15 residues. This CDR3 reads CASSHTGGSSYEQYF. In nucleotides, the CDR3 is TGTGCCAGCAGCCACACAGGGGGTAGCTCCTACGAGCAGTACTTC. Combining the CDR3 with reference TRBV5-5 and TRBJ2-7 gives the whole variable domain DAGVTQSPTHLIKTRGQQVTLRCSPISGHKSVSWYQQVLGQGPQFIFQYYEKEERGRGNFPDRFSARQFPNYSSELNVNALLLGDSALYLCASSHTGGSSYEQYFGPGTRLTVT.